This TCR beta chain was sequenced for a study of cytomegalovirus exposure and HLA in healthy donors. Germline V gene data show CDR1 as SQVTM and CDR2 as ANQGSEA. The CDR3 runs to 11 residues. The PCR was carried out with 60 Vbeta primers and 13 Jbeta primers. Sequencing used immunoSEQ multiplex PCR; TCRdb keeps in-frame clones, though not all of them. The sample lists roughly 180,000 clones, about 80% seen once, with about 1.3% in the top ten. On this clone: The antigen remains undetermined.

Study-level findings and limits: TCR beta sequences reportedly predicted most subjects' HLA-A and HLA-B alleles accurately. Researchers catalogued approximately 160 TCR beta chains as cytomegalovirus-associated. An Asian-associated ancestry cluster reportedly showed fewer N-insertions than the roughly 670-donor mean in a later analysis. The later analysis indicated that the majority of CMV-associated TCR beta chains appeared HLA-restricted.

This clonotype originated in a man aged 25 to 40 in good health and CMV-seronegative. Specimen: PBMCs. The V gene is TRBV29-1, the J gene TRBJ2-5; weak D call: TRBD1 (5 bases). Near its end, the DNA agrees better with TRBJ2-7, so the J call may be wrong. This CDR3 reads CSVQGQNEQYF. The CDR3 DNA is TGCAGCGTGCAGGGTCAGAACGAGCAGTACTTC.